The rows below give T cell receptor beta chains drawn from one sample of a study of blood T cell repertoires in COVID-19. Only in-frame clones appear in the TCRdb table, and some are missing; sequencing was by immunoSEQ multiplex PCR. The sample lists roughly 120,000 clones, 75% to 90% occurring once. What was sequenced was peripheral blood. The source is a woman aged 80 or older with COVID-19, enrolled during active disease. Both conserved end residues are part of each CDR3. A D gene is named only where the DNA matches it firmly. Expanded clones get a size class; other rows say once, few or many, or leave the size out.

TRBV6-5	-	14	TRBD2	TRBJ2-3	TGTGCCAGCAGTTGGGGCGGGAGGGCAGATACGCAGTATTTT	CASSWGGRADTQYF
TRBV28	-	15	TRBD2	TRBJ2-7	TGTGCCAGCAGTTTCCGACTAGCGGGATCCTACGAGCAGTACTTC	CASSFRLAGSYEQYF
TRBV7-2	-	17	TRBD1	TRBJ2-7	TGTGCCAGCAGCTTACTCCTTCGACAGGGCACCCCTTCCGAGCAGTACTTC	CASSLLLRQGTPSEQYF
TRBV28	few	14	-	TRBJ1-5	TGTGCCAGCAGTATACCAGGGTGGCAACAGCCCCAGCATTTT	CASSIPGWQQPQHF
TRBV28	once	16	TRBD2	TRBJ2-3	TGTGCCAGCAGTTCAAGCGGGAGAGTGGGCACAGATACGCAGTATTTT	CASSSSGRVGTDTQYF
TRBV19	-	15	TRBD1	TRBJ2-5	TGTGCCAGTAGTATAGGGACAGGGGGAGGAGAGACCCAGTACTTC	CASSIGTGGGETQYF
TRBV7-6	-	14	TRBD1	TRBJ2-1	TGTGCCAGCAGCCCCAGACAGGGTTACAATGAGCAGTTCTTC	CASSPRQGYNEQFF
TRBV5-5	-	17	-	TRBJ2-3	TGTGCCAGCAGCTTGGCCAGGGTTAGCGGAGCCCCAGATACGCAGTATTTT	CASSLARVSGAPDTQYF
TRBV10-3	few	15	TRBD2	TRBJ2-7	TGTGCCATCAGCACACAGGCGGGAGCGCTCAACGAGCAGTACTTC	CAISTQAGALNEQYF
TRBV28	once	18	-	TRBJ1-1	TGTGCCAGCAGCAGCACAATCCCCGGGATCTCCATGAACACTGAAGCTTTCTTT	CASSSTIPGISMNTEAFF
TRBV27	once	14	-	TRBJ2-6	TGTGCCAGCAGCAGGGGTCCTGGGGCCAACGTCCTGACTTTC	CASSRGPGANVLTF
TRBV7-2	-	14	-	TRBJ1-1	TGTGCCAGCAGCTTACAGAGCATCAGTGTAGCGGCTTTCTTT	CASSLQSISVAAFF
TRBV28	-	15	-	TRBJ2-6	TGTGCCAGCAGCGACAGAACCTCTGGGGCCAACGTCCTGACTTTC	CASSDRTSGANVLTF
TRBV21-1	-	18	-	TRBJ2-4	TGTGCCAGCAGCAAAGTAGTAAGGAGGGCCACAAAGGCAGACATTCAGTACTTC	CASSKVVRRATKADIQYF
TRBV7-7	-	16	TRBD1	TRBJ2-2	TGTGCTAGCAGCCCCGACAGGGGGTGGAACACCGGGGAGCTGTTTTTT	CASSPDRGWNTGELFF
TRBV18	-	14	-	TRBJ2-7	TGTGCCAGCTCTCCCGGGACTGATCCACACGAGCAGTACTTC	CASSPGTDPHEQYF
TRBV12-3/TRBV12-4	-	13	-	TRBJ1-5	TGTGCCAGCAGTTTGTCGGTCAATCAGCCCCAGCATTTT	CASSLSVNQPQHF
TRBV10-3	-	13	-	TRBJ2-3	TGTGCCACCACCGGGACTAGCACAGATACGCAGTATTTT	CATTGTSTDTQYF
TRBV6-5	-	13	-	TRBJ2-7	TGTGCCAGCAGATACTTAGGAGCCTACGAGCAGTACTTC	CASRYLGAYEQYF
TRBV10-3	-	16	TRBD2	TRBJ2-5	TGTGCCATCAGTGAGTCGAGGACTAGCGTACAAGAGACCCAGTACTTC	CAISESRTSVQETQYF
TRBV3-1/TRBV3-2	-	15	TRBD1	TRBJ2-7	TGTGCCAGCAGCCTTACCGGGACAGGGGAGTACGAGCAGTACTTC	CASSLTGTGEYEQYF
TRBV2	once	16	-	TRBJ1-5	TGTGCCAGCACGGGGGGGAGTGGCGAGGGCGATCAGCCCCAGCATTTT	CASTGGSGEGDQPQHF
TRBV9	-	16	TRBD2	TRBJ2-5	TGTGCCAGCAGCGTAGGGGGACTAGCGGCTCAAGAGACCCAGTACTTC	CASSVGGLAAQETQYF
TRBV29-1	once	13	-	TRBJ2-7	TGCAGCGTTAGGTCCAGCGGCTCCTACGAGCAGTACTTC	CSVRSSGSYEQYF
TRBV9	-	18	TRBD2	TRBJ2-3	TGTGCCAGCAGCGTAGGCCTAGCGGGAGGGGGTAGCACAGATACGCAGTATTTT	CASSVGLAGGGSTDTQYF
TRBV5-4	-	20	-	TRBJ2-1	TGTGCCAGCAGCGGCAGGAGAAAAGGGGAAATAGAACGAAAAAACAATGAGCAGTTCTTC	CASSGRRKGEIERKNNEQFF
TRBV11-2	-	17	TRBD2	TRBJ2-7	TGTGCCAGCAACAACCCACGGGAGGGGACCAGACGATACGAGCAGTACTTC	CASNNPREGTRRYEQYF
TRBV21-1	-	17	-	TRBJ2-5	TGTGCCAGCAGCGCCCAGATCGGGACTAGCCAGTCCGAGACCCAGTACTTC	CASSAQIGTSQSETQYF
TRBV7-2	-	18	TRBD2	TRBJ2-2	TGTGCCAGCAGCCCGGGACTAGCGGGAGGGTCCTACACCGGGGAGCTGTTTTTT	CASSPGLAGGSYTGELFF